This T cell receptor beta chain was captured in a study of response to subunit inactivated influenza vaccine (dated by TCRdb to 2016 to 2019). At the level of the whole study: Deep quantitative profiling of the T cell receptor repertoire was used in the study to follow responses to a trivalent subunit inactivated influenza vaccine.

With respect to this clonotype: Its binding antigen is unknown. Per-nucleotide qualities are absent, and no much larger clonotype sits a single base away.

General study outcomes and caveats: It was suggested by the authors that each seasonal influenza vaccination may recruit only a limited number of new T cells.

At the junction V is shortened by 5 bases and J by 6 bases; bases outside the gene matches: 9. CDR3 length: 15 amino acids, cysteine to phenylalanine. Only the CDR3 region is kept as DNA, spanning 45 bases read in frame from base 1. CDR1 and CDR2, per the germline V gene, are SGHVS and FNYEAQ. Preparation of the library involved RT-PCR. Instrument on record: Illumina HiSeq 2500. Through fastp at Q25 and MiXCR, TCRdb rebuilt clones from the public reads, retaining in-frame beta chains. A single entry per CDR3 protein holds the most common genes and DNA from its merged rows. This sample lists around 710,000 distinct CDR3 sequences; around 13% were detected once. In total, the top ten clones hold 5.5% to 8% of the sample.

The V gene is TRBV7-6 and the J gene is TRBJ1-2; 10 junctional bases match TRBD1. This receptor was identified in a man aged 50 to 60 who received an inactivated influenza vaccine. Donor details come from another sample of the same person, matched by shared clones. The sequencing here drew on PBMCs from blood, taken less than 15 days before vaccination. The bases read TGTGCCAGCAGCCCAAGTTCAGGGACAGGGGATGGCTACACCTTC. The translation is CASSPSSGTGDGYTF.